This T cell receptor (beta chain) emerged from a study of tumor-infiltrating lymphocytes in localized non-small cell lung cancer listed by TCRdb under 2021. Broadly, across the study: Patients whose samples were collected after neoadjuvant chemotherapy, as well as both smokers and never-smokers and several histologies, were included in the cohort. Resected tumor tissue and uninvolved lung tissue described as non-adjacent to the tumor were contributed by each patient, with both tissues obtained from the same patient. Alongside flow cytometry, multiplex immunofluorescence, RNA-seq, exome sequencing and proteomics, TCR sequencing was applied to the same patients as one of several integrated assays. The overall ICON cohort comprised some 140 surgical patients with localized non-small cell lung cancer whose tumors were resected. For under 60 patients, immunoSEQ T-cell fraction was compared between paired tumor and uninvolved lung.

The first patient joined ICON in the first half of 2016, and enrollment wrapped up when the last patient was enrolled in September 2018. In a subcohort of around 77 patients, fresh tumor and matched uninvolved tissue were collected for in-depth immune analyses, with TCR sequencing among those analyses. No cell sorting was done, and TCR sequencing was instead run on DNA isolated from bulk tissue. About this clone: What antigen it recognizes has not been identified. The input lacks base qualities; no much larger clone sits a single base away.

From its cysteine to its phenylalanine, the CDR3 spans 15 amino acids. This entry keeps only the CDR3 DNA: 45 bases, framed from base 1. CDR1 LGHNA and CDR2 YSLEER were looked up in the germline V gene. A distance of 13 bases separates the germline ends of V and J, which lose 0 bases and 5 bases respectively. The T-cell fraction in tumor and uninvolved lung tissue was provided by TCR sequencing with the immunoSEQ assay. For the original study's pipeline: For survival analysis, patients were split into high (upper tertile) and low (lower two tertiles) T-cell fraction groups and compared by log-rank test. A signed-rank test was used to check for differences in T-cell fraction between paired tumor and uninvolved lung. The table was pulled from immuneACCESS by TCRdb, which kept in-frame rearrangements only. Such tables lose some clones; where checked, under half of the loss comes from unresolved V genes, and the rest has no known cause. The V and J calls and clone size come from that table; D and trimming were worked out from the DNA. Here the sample has 13,000 or so clones; around 68% occur a single time. The ten largest make up around a tenth of the sample.

Overall results and qualifications from the work: Consistent with immunofluorescence CD3 counts, TCRbeta sequencing supported greater T cell infiltration in tumors than in uninvolved lung tissue. Since assay coverage differed from patient to patient depending on how much tissue was available, TCR sequencing was done for only a subset of the cohort. The TCR-derived T-cell fraction showed no difference between the flow cytometry-defined immunotypes IM1 (good prognosis) and IM2 (poor prognosis). Because different pieces of the same tissue were used for different assays, technical variation could not be separated from intratumor heterogeneity.

The TCR originated in a human donor with non-small cell lung cancer. Sequenced material: uninvolved lung tissue not adjacent to the tumor. Rearrangement joined TRBV4-3 to TRBJ2-5, and perhaps TRBD1 as D gene, on 5 matching bases. The CDR3 reads as follows: CASSQELGKGETQYF. In nucleotide form, the sequence is TGCGCCAGCAGCCAAGAACTGGGGAAGGGGGAGACCCAGTACTTC.